One sample yielded the 26 T cell receptor beta chains listed below, sequenced in a study of blood T cell repertoires in COVID-19. Repertoires were generated with immunoSEQ multiplex PCR, while TCRdb's copy carries only in-frame clones and drops some. This table holds 250,000 to 300,000 clones, 80% to 85% found once. Sequencing was done on a sample of peripheral blood. The receptors originated from a man aged 60 to 75 with acute or convalescent COVID-19.

The chain has TRBV28 and TRBJ1-3, with a tentative D call TRBD1 (5 bases). CDR1 MDHEN and CDR2 SYDVKM come from the germline V gene. This CDR3 contains 16 residues. V shed 4 bases and J shed 4 bases, with 17 bases lying between them. The CDR3 bases are TGTGCCAGCAGTTCATCATCGAAGGGGTGGGGAAACACCATATATTTT. Translation: CASSSSSKGWGNTIYF.

The chain joins TRBV3-1 (or the pseudogene TRBV3-2) to TRBJ1-6; the D is unclear. The CDR3 has 16 amino acids. Germline lookup yields CDR1 LGHDT and CDR2 YNNKEL (reference sequence). V dropped 1 base and J dropped 0 bases, with 7 bases sitting between them. Here the CDR3 reads CASSQVESSYNSPLHF. The DNA for the CDR3 is TGTGCCAGCAGCCAAGTAGAGAGCTCCTATAATTCACCCCTCCACTTT.

The chain recombines TRBV11-2 with TRBJ1-3; tentatively, D is TRBD1 (6 bases). Trimming removed 5 bases from V and 0 bases from J, with 11 bases in between. The CDR3 has 15 residues. The germline V gene encodes CDR1 SGHAT and CDR2 FQNNGV. CDR3 sequence: CASSLRDTSGNTIYF. The CDR3, as DNA: TGTGCCAGCAGCCTACGGGACACCTCTGGAAACACCATATATTTT.

A remark on this clone: Within the sample, other DNA sequences also encode this same CDR3. The V and J genes are TRBV27 and TRBJ1-3; the D gene is possibly TRBD1 (6 bases). The V gene's germline CDR1 is MNHEY and CDR2 SMNVEV (reference sequence). V was pared by 0 bases and J by 2 bases, with 8 bases between. The CDR3 sequence is 15 residues long. The CDR3 spells CASSLSAGAGNTIYF. The CDR3 region has the DNA TGTGCCAGCAGTTTATCGGCAGGGGCTGGAAACACCATATATTTT.

This clone was seen only once. The chain has TRBV10-3 and TRBJ1-1; perhaps TRBD1 as D (5 bases). V lost 4 bases to trimming and J lost 8 bases, with 14 bases between them. Germline CDR1 reads ENHRY; CDR2 reads SYGVKD. The CDR3 consists of 13 residues. The CDR3 here is CAISVWAGREAFF. The CDR3 region has the DNA TGTGCCATCAGTGTCTGGGCAGGGAGGGAAGCTTTCTTT.

The chain couples TRBV7-9 to TRBJ2-5, with TRBD1 matching over 7 bases. V gave up 1 base and J gave up 3 bases; unmatched junction bases: 5. The CDR3 loop spans 15 amino acids. Germline CDR1 is SEHNR and CDR2 is FQNEAQ (reference sequence). CDR3 sequence (DNA): TGTGCCAGCAGCTTAGGTTACAGGGGAGAAGAGACCCAGTACTTC. Amino acid sequence: CASSLGYRGEETQYF.

The V and J genes are TRBV7-8 and TRBJ1-4, with D possibly being TRBD1 (6 bases). Germline V gene sequence: CDR1 SGHVS, CDR2 FQNEAQ. The CDR3 extends over 15 amino acids. V dropped 5 bases and J dropped 8 bases, with 18 bases sitting between them. CDR3 in amino acids: CASSQRQVRQEKLFF. CDR3 coding DNA: TGTGCCAGCAGCCAAAGACAGGTCCGGCAAGAAAAACTGTTTTTT.

V is TRBV7-2 and J is TRBJ2-7; 8 bases line up with TRBD2. Trimming at V came to 5 bases and at J to 4 bases, leaving 13 bases not matched to a gene. Germline lookup yields CDR1 SGHTA and CDR2 FQGNSA. The CDR3 sequence is 16 residues long. CDR3 nucleotide sequence: TGTGCCAGCAGCAAAGTCGGCGGGGGGTCGGGGTACGAGCAGTACTTC. Its translation is CASSKVGGGSGYEQYF.

The rearrangement links TRBV7-2 to TRBJ2-7; 8 bases map to TRBD1. The V gene end was trimmed by 4 bases and the J gene end by 2 bases; junction bases not matched to a gene: 16. Looked up from germline, CDR1 is SGHTA and CDR2 is FQGNSA. The CDR3 consists of 18 residues. The DNA of the CDR3 is TGTGCCAGCAGCTACGGGAGAAGAACCGGGACAGGTACCTACGAGCAGTACTTC. Its protein product is CASSYGRRTGTGTYEQYF.

This chain's CDR3 is CASSKDRQTSYEQYF. CDR3 DNA: TGTGCCAGCAGCAAGGACAGGCAGACCTCCTACGAGCAGTACTTC. The chain links TRBV7-2 to TRBJ2-7, with 7 bases lining up with TRBD1. From germline, CDR1 is SGHTA and CDR2 FQGNSA. The V gene end was trimmed by 5 bases and the J gene end by 0 bases; junction bases not matched to a gene: 7. CDR3 length: 15 amino acids.

The chain employs TRBV12-3 or TRBV12-4 and TRBJ2-3; D unresolved. The CDR3 loop spans 13 amino acids. With 2 bases removed from V and 8 bases from J, the gap between germline ends came to 11 bases. The CDR3 DNA reads TGTGCCAGCAGTTTACTTGGTCCGGGTACGCAGTATTTT. Translation gives CASSLLGPGTQYF.

V usage is TRBV27 and J usage is TRBJ1-6; D is unresolved. V dropped 8 bases and J dropped 0 bases, with 17 bases sitting between them. This CDR3 contains 17 residues. CDR1 is MNHEY and CDR2 is SMNVEV in the germline V gene (reference sequence). CDR3 protein: CASRTLGLSSYNSPLHF. In DNA, the CDR3 is TGTGCCAGCCGGACGCTAGGACTAAGCTCCTATAATTCACCCCTCCACTTT.

This clone showed up just a few times. The CDR3 sequence: CASSKQGSTEAFF. The CDR3 DNA follows: TGTGCCAGTAGCAAACAGGGGTCGACTGAAGCTTTCTTT. V usage is TRBV19 and J usage is TRBJ1-1, with 7 nucleotides matching TRBD1. The CDR3 has 13 residues. V shed 6 bases, J shed 5 bases, and the junction held 6 bases outside the gene matches. Germline loops: CDR1 LNHDA, CDR2 SQIVND (reference sequence).

This sequence joins TRBV12-3 or TRBV12-4 and TRBJ2-7; unclear D gene. The CDR3 is 13 amino acids. Trimming pared 8 bases from V and 2 bases from J, leaving 13 bases between. This CDR3 is CASRTAAAYEQYF. Written as DNA, the CDR3 is TGTGCCAGCCGTACAGCAGCCGCCTACGAGCAGTACTTC.

The chain joins TRBV9 to TRBJ2-5, with D perhaps matching TRBD2 (6 bases). The germline V gene encodes CDR1 SGDLS and CDR2 YYNGEE. V dropped 0 bases and J dropped 5 bases, with 8 bases sitting between them. The CDR3 extends over 13 amino acids. CDR3 residues: CASSVVGGETQYF. For the CDR3, the DNA is TGTGCCAGCAGCGTAGTCGGAGGGGAGACCCAGTACTTC.

This chain links TRBV3-1 (or the pseudogene TRBV3-2) with TRBJ2-5, with D tentatively TRBD2 (7 bases). The CDR3 loop spans 16 amino acids. Trimming took off 5 bases at V and 2 bases at J, with 18 bases between the two ends. Germline lookup yields CDR1 LGHDT and CDR2 YNNKEL (reference sequence). CDR3 nucleotides: TGTGCCAGCAGCAACCCCTGGGAGGGGACACAAGAGACCCAGTACTTC. It codes for CASSNPWEGTQETQYF.

There are a few counts of this clone. The rearrangement links TRBV7-8 to TRBJ2-3, with 7 bases aligning to TRBD1. The CDR3 runs 14 residues. CDR1 and CDR2 (germline): SGHVS, FQNEAQ. V lost 6 bases and J lost 2; bases outside the gene matches: 5. The CDR3 DNA sequence: TGTGCCAGCAGTAGACAGGGATTCACAGATACGCAGTATTTT. Translated, it gives CASSRQGFTDTQYF.

The chain recombines TRBV4-1 with TRBJ1-2, with 7 positions matching TRBD1. V gave up 4 bases and J gave up 5 bases; unmatched junction bases: 7. This CDR3 is 14 amino acids long. CDR1 and CDR2 from the germline V gene are MGHRA and YSYEKL. CDR3 in DNA: TGCGCCAGCAGCCCCCGGGACAGCGGTTATGGCTACACCTTC. It encodes CASSPRDSGYGYTF.

The V gene is TRBV7-3, the J gene TRBJ1-1; D is perhaps TRBD1 (5 bases). The CDR3 length is 12 residues. The germline CDR1 and CDR2 sequences are SGHTA and FQGTGA. V lost 8 bases to trimming and J lost 3 bases, with 10 bases between them. As DNA, the CDR3 is TGTGCCAGCCCCTTAGGGGACACTGAAGCTTTCTTT. It codes for CASPLGDTEAFF.

The chain is built from TRBV30 and TRBJ1-1, with 8 bases fitting TRBD1. The trim removed 5 bases at V and 4 bases at J, leaving 0 bases unmatched. The germline V gene encodes CDR1 GTSNPN and CDR2 SVGIG (reference sequence). This CDR3 region has 11 residues. CDR3 coding DNA: TGTGCCTGGGGGACAGGCACTGAAGCTTTCTTT. Its translation: CAWGTGTEAFF.

J is TRBJ2-7 and V is TRBV10-1, with 9 bases that match TRBD2. Germline V gene data show CDR1 as WNHNN and CDR2 as SYGVQD (reference sequence). The length of the CDR3 is 15 residues. With V trimmed by 0 bases and J by 1 base, 1 base remained unmatched. Written as DNA, the CDR3 is TGCGCCAGCAGTGAGTCGACTAGCGGTTCCTACGAGCAGTACTTC. It specifies CASSESTSGSYEQYF.

The rearrangement links TRBV6-4 to TRBJ2-1; the match to TRBD2 covers 10 bases. The CDR3 is made up of 14 amino acids. Germline CDR1 MRHNA, CDR2 SNTAGT. The trim removed 3 bases at V and 8 bases at J, leaving 4 bases unmatched. The CDR3 DNA reads as TGTGCCAGCAGTGATAGCGGGAGGATGGATGAGCAGTTCTTC. It yields the protein CASSDSGRMDEQFF.

Comments on this clone: At one boundary the junction diverges from the germline segment, which might be a read error. The V call is TRBV28, the J call TRBJ2-7; tentative D call: TRBD2 (6 bases). The CDR3 extends over 12 amino acids. Germline assignment: CDR1 MDHEN and CDR2 SYDVKM. CDR3 DNA sequence: TGTGCCGTACGTGAGGAGGGGAGACCCCTGGACTTC. Its protein product is CAVREEGRPLDF.

This clone turned up a few times. The rearrangement joins TRBV19 to TRBJ1-5; 8 bases line up with TRBD1. The V gene's germline CDR1 is LNHDA and CDR2 SQIVND (reference sequence). Trimming took 7 bases from V and 5 from J; bases not matched to a gene: 4. The CDR3 is made up of 13 amino acids. CDR3 coding DNA: TGTGCCAGTAACACAGGGGGGGATCAGCCCCAGCATTTT. Translated: CASNTGGDQPQHF.

The chain employs TRBV7-2 and TRBJ2-1; 14 nucleotides match TRBD2. This CDR3 contains 14 residues. The germline gives CDR1 SGHTA, CDR2 FQGNSA. The trim removed 4 bases at V and 8 bases at J, leaving 1 base unmatched. DNA of the CDR3: TGTGCCAGCAGCTGGGGACTAGCGGGAGATGAGCAGTTCTTC. This encodes CASSWGLAGDEQFF.

This sequence joins TRBV28 and TRBJ2-4; 8 bases match TRBD2. V shed 11 bases, J shed 7 bases, and the junction held 10 bases outside the gene matches. The CDR3 spans 13 residues. Germline loops: CDR1 MDHEN, CDR2 SYDVKM. The CDR3 nucleotides are TGTGCCTGCGACGGGGGGGCCCGGAACATTCAGTACTTC. It encodes CACDGGARNIQYF.